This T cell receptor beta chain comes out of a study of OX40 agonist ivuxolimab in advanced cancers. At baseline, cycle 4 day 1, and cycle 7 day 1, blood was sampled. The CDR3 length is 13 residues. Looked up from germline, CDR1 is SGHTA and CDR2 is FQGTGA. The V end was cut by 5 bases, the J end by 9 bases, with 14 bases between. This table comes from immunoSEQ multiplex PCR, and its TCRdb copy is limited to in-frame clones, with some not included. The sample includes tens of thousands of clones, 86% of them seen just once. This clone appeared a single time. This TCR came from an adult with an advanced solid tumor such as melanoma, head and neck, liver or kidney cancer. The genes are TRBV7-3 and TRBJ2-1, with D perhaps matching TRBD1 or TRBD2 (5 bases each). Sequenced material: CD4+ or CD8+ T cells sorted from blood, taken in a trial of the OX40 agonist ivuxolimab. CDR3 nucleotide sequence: TGTGCCAGCAGCGTCTCCGGGACCCCTGAGCAGTTCTTC. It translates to CASSVSGTPEQFF.